The 14 T cell receptor beta chains below were found in one sample sequenced in a study of shared clonotypes between healthy human individuals. Method: immunoSEQ multiplex PCR; TCRdb's copy keeps in-frame clones and lacks some. Among some 580,000 clones listed, around 97% were seen once. The specimen was naive CD4+ T cells sorted from blood. The subset: CD45RA+ positively selected. Receptors were obtained from a woman aged 25 to 39 in good health.

The chain couples TRBV5-6 to TRBJ1-2; D is perhaps TRBD1 (5 bases). Germline V CDR1 and CDR2: SGHDT, YYEEEE. The CDR3 is made up of 14 amino acids. V dropped 4 bases and J dropped 6 bases, with 16 bases sitting between them. The CDR3: CASSLAGVQDGYTF. As DNA, the CDR3 is TGTGCCAGCAGCCTGGCGGGGGTTCAGGATGGCTACACCTTC.

The chain recombines TRBV6-5 with TRBJ2-7; D unresolved. Per the germline V gene, CDR1 is MNHEY and CDR2 is SVGAGI. The V end was cut by 11 bases, the J end by 2 bases, with 16 bases between. The CDR3 extends over 13 amino acids. This CDR3 is CAAESPGTYEQYF. Written as DNA, the CDR3 is TGTGCCGCAGAGAGCCCTGGGACCTACGAGCAGTACTTC.

The J gene is TRBJ2-7, the V gene TRBV5-4; 14 nucleotides line up with TRBD2. Trimming removed 0 bases from V and 5 bases from J; junction bases left unmatched: 4. The germline CDR1 and CDR2 sequences are SGHNT and YYREEE (reference sequence). The CDR3 is 16 amino acids. DNA of the CDR3: TGTGCCAGCAGCTTGGGGGGGACTAGCGGGAGCCACGAGCAGTACTTC. Amino acids: CASSLGGTSGSHEQYF.

The V and J genes are TRBV7-4 and TRBJ2-1; D is uncertain. The germline V gene has CDR1 SGHVT and CDR2 SQSDAQ. Trimming shortened V by 6 bases and J by 6 bases, and 21 bases separated the two germline ends. The CDR3 covers 16 residues. CDR3: CASSWARLEVANEQFF. The CDR3 nucleotides are TGTGCCAGCAGTTGGGCCAGGCTAGAAGTCGCCAATGAGCAGTTCTTC.

This chain links TRBV7-9 with TRBJ1-1, with D maybe TRBD1 (5 bases). The CDR3 is made up of 14 amino acids. CDR1 and CDR2 (germline): SEHNR, FQNEAQ (reference sequence). V shed 8 bases and J shed 3 bases, with 16 bases lying between them. The CDR3 spells CASEVGVRDTEAFF. CDR3 DNA sequence: TGTGCCAGCGAGGTAGGGGTACGTGACACTGAAGCTTTCTTT.

The chain links TRBV10-3 to TRBJ2-7; D is perhaps TRBD1 or TRBD2 (5 bases each). The CDR3 is 13 residues long. Trimming shortened V by 7 bases and J by 1 base, and 11 bases separated the two germline ends. The germline gives CDR1 ENHRY, CDR2 SYGVKD. As DNA, the CDR3 is TGTGCCATCAACCCAGGGACGTCCTACGAGCAGTACTTC. This gives the protein CAINPGTSYEQYF.

The J gene is TRBJ2-3, the V gene TRBV2, with 7 nucleotides matching TRBD2. The CDR3 has 13 residues. V trimming: 7 bases; J trimming: 4 bases; junction bases outside the gene matches: 5. From germline, CDR1 is SNHLY and CDR2 FYNNEI. CDR3 nucleotide sequence: TGTGCCAGCACCGCGGGAGCGCCAGATACGCAGTATTTT. As protein: CASTAGAPDTQYF. The complete variable domain, with remaining parts taken from reference TRBV2 and TRBJ2-3, reads EPEVTQTPSHQVTQMGQEVILRCVPISNHLYFYWYRQILGQKVEFLVSFYNNEISEKSEIFDDQFSVERPDGSNFTLKIRSTKLEDSAMYFCASTAGAPDTQYFGPGTRLTVL.

The V call is TRBV6-5, the J call TRBJ2-1; 11 bases agree with TRBD1. The CDR3 length is 15 residues. After removal of 6 bases from V and 8 bases from J, the junction contained 9 bases not matched to a gene. Germline V gives CDR1 MNHEY, CDR2 SVGAGI. The CDR3, as DNA: TGTGCCAGCAGCCCCTGGGACAGGGGGGTTCATGAGCAGTTCTTC. This sequence encodes CASSPWDRGVHEQFF.

The CDR3 loop reads CASGTEHYEQYF. Here the CDR3 DNA reads TGTGCCAGCGGGACAGAACATTACGAGCAGTACTTC. This chain joins TRBV7-9 and TRBJ2-7, with TRBD1 matching over 7 bases. Germline trimming cut 8 bases from V and 4 bases from J; bases unmatched to any gene: 5. CDR1 and CDR2 from the germline V gene are SEHNR and FQNEAQ (reference sequence). CDR3 length: 12 amino acids.

The chain carries TRBV2 and TRBJ2-6, with D perhaps given as TRBD1 or TRBD2 (5 bases each). In germline, CDR1 is SNHLY, CDR2 FYNNEI. This CDR3 is 14 amino acids long. Trimming pared 9 bases from V and 0 bases from J, leaving 9 bases between. Here the CDR3 DNA reads TGTGCCAGGGGACCGATCTCTGGGGCCAACGTCCTGACTTTC. Its protein product is CARGPISGANVLTF.

V usage is TRBV4-2 and J usage is TRBJ2-4; perhaps TRBD2 as D (6 bases). Trimming removed 3 bases at V and 7 bases at J, with 10 bases between. The CDR3 contains 13 residues. Germline V lookup: CDR1 LGHNA, CDR2 YNFKEQ. The CDR3: CASSHGTGNIQYF. The CDR3 DNA follows: TGTGCCAGCAGCCACGGGACTGGGAACATTCAGTACTTC.

The genes are TRBV7-2 and TRBJ2-7; 11 positions agree with TRBD1. Germline CDR1 is SGHTA and CDR2 is FQGNSA. The CDR3 contains 15 residues. V shed 6 bases, J shed 0 bases, and the junction held 4 bases outside the gene matches. CDR3 bases: TGTGCCAGCAGTTATGGGACAGGGGGCTCCTACGAGCAGTACTTC. Translating gives CASSYGTGGSYEQYF.

This chain uses TRBV5-1 with TRBJ2-5; tentatively, D is TRBD1 (5 bases). Between the trimmed V and J ends, which lost 5 bases and 4 bases, there was a span of 18 bases. Germline V lookup: CDR1 SGHRS, CDR2 YFSETQ. The CDR3 runs to 15 residues. This CDR3 reads CASRQRYQGLETQYF. In DNA form, the CDR3 reads TGCGCCAGCAGGCAACGGTACCAGGGCTTAGAGACCCAGTACTTC.

The chain's CDR3 is CASSTSGQGQETQYF. CDR3 DNA: TGTGCCAGCAGTACATCGGGACAGGGCCAGGAGACCCAGTACTTC. The rearrangement joins TRBV6-5 to TRBJ2-5, with 9 bases aligning to TRBD1. The germline gives CDR1 MNHEY, CDR2 SVGAGI. This CDR3 spans 15 amino acids. After removal of 5 bases from V and 5 bases from J, the junction contained 9 bases not matched to a gene.